This is a list of T cell receptor beta chains from one sample in a study of STAT5B mutations in CD4+ large granular lymphocyte leukemia. Measured with immunoSEQ multiplex PCR; TCRdb has only the in-frame clones, and not every one. This table holds tens of thousands of clones, about 78% found once. Input material: CD4+ T cells from blood buffy coats. The origin of the receptors is a human donor in good health. CDR3s include the opening cysteine and the closing phenylalanine or tryptophan. A D gene is named only where the DNA matches it firmly. Part of the rows lack a size; the others show once, few, many or a class for expanded clones.

v_call	d_call	clone_size	j_call	cdr3_aa	cdr3_nt
TRBV11-2	TRBD1	-	TRBJ2-1	CASSLLQGVYNEQFF	TGTGCCAGCAGCTTATTACAGGGGGTTTACAATGAGCAGTTCTTC
TRBV11-3	-	-	TRBJ2-2	CASSLEMGLRTGELFF	TGTGCCAGCAGCTTAGAGATGGGACTGCGCACCGGGGAGCTGTTTTTT
TRBV5-1	-	-	TRBJ2-1	CASSTGVVEFF	TGCGCCAGCTCCACGGGGGTCGTTGAGTTCTTC
TRBV2	-	-	TRBJ1-5	CASSDRQKNQPQHF	TGTGCCAGCAGTGATCGACAGAAGAATCAGCCCCAGCATTTT
TRBV25-1	-	few	TRBJ2-2	CASSPTGQILNTGELFF	TGTGCCAGCAGTCCAACGGGCCAGATCTTAAACACCGGGGAGCTGTTTTTT
TRBV2	-	-	TRBJ1-1	CASSVLKGETEAFF	TGTGCCAGCAGTGTTTTAAAGGGTGAAACTGAAGCTTTCTTT
TRBV29-1	-	-	TRBJ1-4	CSVRRANEKLFF	TGCAGCGTGCGACGGGCTAATGAAAAACTGTTTTTT
TRBV9	-	few	TRBJ2-3	CASSVGRLATQYF	TGTGCCAGCAGCGTAGGGCGGTTGGCTACGCAGTATTTT
TRBV2	-	-	TRBJ2-4	CASSVALAIQYF	TGTGCCAGCAGTGTGGCCCTGGCGATTCAGTACTTC
TRBV7-2	-	-	TRBJ1-3	CASSFSDSGNTIYF	TGTGCCAGCAGCTTTAGTGACTCTGGAAACACCATATATTTT
TRBV7-3	-	-	TRBJ1-6	CASSSGSSYNSPLHF	TGTGCCAGCAGCTCCGGTAGCTCCTATAATTCACCCCTCCACTTT
TRBV7-2	TRBD1	-	TRBJ2-3	CASSQDRGADTQYF	TGTGCCAGCAGCCAGGACAGGGGGGCAGATACGCAGTATTTT
TRBV6-1	-	-	TRBJ2-7	CASRKETEATYEQYF	TGTGCCAGCAGGAAAGAAACGGAAGCTACCTACGAGCAGTACTTC
TRBV19	TRBD2	-	TRBJ2-3	CASSTRLASGTDTQYF	TGTGCCAGTAGTACGCGACTAGCCTCGGGCACAGATACGCAGTATTTT
TRBV5-1	-	-	TRBJ2-4	CASSLTHVGLERGKNIQYF	TGCGCCAGCAGCTTGACTCACGTAGGCCTTGAGCGAGGCAAAAACATTCAGTACTTC
TRBV2	TRBD1	-	TRBJ1-6	CASSLDRGHSPLHF	TGTGCCAGCAGCTTGGACAGGGGGCATTCACCCCTCCACTTT
TRBV7-2	-	-	TRBJ1-3	CASSTAGHSGNTIYF	TGTGCCAGCAGCACCGCGGGGCACTCTGGAAACACCATATATTTT
TRBV7-2	-	-	TRBJ1-1	CASSFYRVTEAFF	TGTGCCAGCAGCTTTTATCGGGTCACTGAAGCTTTCTTT
TRBV4-3	TRBD1	-	TRBJ1-2	CASSQGTASFYGYTF	TGCGCCAGCAGCCAGGGGACAGCCAGCTTCTATGGCTACACCTTC
TRBV9	-	-	TRBJ2-1	CASSVGRGWNEQFF	TGTGCCAGCAGCGTCGGAAGAGGGTGGAATGAGCAGTTCTTC
TRBV5-8	-	-	TRBJ2-7	CASSLERRGEQYF	TGTGCCAGCAGCTTGGAGCGGAGGGGCGAGCAGTACTTC
TRBV7-2	-	-	TRBJ2-5	CASSLTGSQGKTQYF	TGTGCCAGCAGCCTCACGGGGTCACAGGGCAAGACCCAGTACTTC
TRBV9	-	-	TRBJ2-5	CASSAFAGYGETQYF	TGTGCCAGCAGCGCATTCGCAGGGTATGGAGAGACCCAGTACTTC
TRBV7-2	-	once	TRBJ1-5	CASSADGTSNQPQHF	TGTGCCAGCAGTGCAGACGGGACAAGCAATCAGCCCCAGCATTTT
TRBV7-9	TRBD2	-	TRBJ2-2	CASSFLAGSGELFF	TGTGCCAGCAGCTTTTTAGCGGGGAGCGGGGAGCTGTTTTTT
TRBV28	-	-	TRBJ2-5	CASSLTGGLETQYF	TGTGCCAGCAGTTTGACAGGCGGCCTAGAGACCCAGTACTTC
TRBV6-1	-	-	TRBJ2-7	CASRTTTGHYEQYF	TGTGCCAGCAGGACCACGACAGGACACTACGAGCAGTACTTC
TRBV7-8	-	once	TRBJ2-7	CASSIDIYPSGGYEQYF	TGTGCCAGCAGCATCGACATCTACCCATCCGGGGGTTACGAGCAGTACTTC
TRBV29-1	-	-	TRBJ1-3	CSVEWGNTIYF	TGCAGCGTTGAATGGGGAAACACCATATATTTT
TRBV11-2	TRBD1	-	TRBJ1-3	CASSLVQGANGNTIYF	TGTGCCAGCAGCTTAGTGCAGGGGGCGAACGGAAACACCATATATTTT
TRBV28	TRBD2	-	TRBJ2-1	CASSLSGRVNEQFF	TGTGCCAGCAGTTTAAGCGGGAGGGTAAATGAGCAGTTCTTC
TRBV9	-	-	TRBJ2-1	CASTPVHLTYNEQFF	TGTGCCAGCACACCGGTACACCTCACCTACAATGAGCAGTTCTTC
TRBV5-1	-	-	TRBJ1-3	CASSLDPRGGSGNTIYF	TGCGCCAGCAGCTTGGACCCCCGGGGGGGCTCAGGAAACACCATATATTTT
TRBV18	-	-	TRBJ1-6	CASSPSQGTYNSPLHF	TGTGCCAGCTCACCCAGTCAGGGGACTTATAATTCACCCCTCCACTTT
TRBV5-8	TRBD1	-	TRBJ2-2	CASEPYRDRGLGELFF	TGTGCCAGTGAACCTTACCGGGACAGGGGGCTCGGGGAGCTGTTTTTT
TRBV28	-	few	TRBJ1-2	CASRGEGIANYGYTF	TGTGCCAGCAGGGGAGAGGGGATAGCTAACTATGGCTACACCTTC